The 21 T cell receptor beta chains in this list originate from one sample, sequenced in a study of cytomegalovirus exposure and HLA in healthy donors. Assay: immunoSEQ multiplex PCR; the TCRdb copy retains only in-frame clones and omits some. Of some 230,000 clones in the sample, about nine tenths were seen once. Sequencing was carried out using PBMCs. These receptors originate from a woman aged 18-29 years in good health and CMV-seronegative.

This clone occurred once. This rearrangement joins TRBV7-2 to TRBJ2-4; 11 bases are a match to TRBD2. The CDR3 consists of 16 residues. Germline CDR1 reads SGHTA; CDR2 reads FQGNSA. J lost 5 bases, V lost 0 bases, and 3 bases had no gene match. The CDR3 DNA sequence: TGTGCCAGCAGCTTAGCTGGGACTAGCGGTCAAAACATTCAGTACTTC. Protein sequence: CASSLAGTSGQNIQYF. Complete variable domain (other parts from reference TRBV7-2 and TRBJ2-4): GAGVSQSPSNKVTEKGKDVELRCDPISGHTALYWYRQSLGQGLEFLIYFQGNSAPDKSGLPSDRFSAERTGGSVSTLTIQRTQQEDSAVYLCASSLAGTSGQNIQYFGAGTRLSVL.

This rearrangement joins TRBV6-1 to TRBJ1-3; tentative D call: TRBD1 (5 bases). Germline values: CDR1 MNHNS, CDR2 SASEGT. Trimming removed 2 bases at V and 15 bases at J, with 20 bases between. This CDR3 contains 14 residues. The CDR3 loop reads CASSELGAKTFQYF. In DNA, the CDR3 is TGTGCCAGCAGTGAACTTGGGGCGAAGACATTCCAATATTTT.

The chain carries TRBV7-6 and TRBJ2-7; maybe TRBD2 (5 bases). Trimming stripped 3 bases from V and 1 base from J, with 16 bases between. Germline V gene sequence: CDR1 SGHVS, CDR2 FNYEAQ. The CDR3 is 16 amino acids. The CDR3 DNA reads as TGTGCCAGCAGCTTGGAGCCCGGACTGACTTCCTACGAGCAGTACTTC. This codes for CASSLEPGLTSYEQYF.

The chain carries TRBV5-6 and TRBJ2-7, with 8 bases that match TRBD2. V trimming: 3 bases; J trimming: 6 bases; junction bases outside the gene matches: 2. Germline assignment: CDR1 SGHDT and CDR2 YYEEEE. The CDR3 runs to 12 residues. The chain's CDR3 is CASSSGGTEQYF. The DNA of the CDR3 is TGTGCCAGCAGCTCGGGGGGGACCGAGCAGTACTTC.

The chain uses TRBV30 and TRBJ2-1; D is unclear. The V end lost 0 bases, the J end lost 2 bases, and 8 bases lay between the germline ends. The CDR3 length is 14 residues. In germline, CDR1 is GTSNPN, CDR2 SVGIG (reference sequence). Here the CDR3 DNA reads TGTGCCTGGAGTGTGCAGGTGCCCTACAATGAGCAGTTCTTC. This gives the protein CAWSVQVPYNEQFF.

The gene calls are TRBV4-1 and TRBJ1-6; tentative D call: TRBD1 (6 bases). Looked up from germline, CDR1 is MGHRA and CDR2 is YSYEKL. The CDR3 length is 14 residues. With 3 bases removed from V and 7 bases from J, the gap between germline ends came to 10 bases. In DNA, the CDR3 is TGCGCCAGCAGCCATGGGAGGGGGAATTCACCCCTCCACTTT. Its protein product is CASSHGRGNSPLHF.

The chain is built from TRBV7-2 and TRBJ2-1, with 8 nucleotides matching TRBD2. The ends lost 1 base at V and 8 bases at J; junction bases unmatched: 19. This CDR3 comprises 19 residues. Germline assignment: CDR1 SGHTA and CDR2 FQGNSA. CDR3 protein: CASSLVGLGVGRAWDEQFF. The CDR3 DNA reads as TGTGCCAGCAGCTTAGTGGGTCTGGGCGTCGGGAGGGCCTGGGATGAGCAGTTCTTC.

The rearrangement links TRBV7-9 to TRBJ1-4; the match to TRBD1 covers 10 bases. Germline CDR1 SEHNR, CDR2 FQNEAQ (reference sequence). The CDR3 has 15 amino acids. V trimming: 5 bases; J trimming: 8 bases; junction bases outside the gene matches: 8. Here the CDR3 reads CASSRGDRGGEKLFF. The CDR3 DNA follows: TGTGCCAGCAGCCGAGGGGACAGGGGTGGCGAAAAACTGTTTTTT.

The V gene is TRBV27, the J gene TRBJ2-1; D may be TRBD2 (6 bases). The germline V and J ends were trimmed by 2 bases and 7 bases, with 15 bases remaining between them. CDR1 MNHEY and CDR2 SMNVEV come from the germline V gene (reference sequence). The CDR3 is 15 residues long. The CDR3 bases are TGTGCCAGCAGTTTAGAAGGGGCCGGGAGAAATGAGCAGTTCTTC. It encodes CASSLEGAGRNEQFF.

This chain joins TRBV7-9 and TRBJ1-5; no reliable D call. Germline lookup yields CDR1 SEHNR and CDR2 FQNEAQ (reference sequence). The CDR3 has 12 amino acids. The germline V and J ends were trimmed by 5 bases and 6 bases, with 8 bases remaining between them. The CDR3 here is CASSTPGQPQHF. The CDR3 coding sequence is TGTGCCAGCAGCACCCCCGGTCAGCCCCAGCATTTT.

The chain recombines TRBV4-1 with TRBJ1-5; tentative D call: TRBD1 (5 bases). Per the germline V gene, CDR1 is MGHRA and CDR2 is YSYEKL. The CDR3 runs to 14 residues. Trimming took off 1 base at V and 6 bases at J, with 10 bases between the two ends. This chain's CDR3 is CASSQVQGGQPQHF. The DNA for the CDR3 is TGCGCCAGCAGCCAAGTGCAGGGAGGTCAGCCCCAGCATTTT.

The CDR3 here is CASSTGQATNTEAFF. The CDR3 nucleotides are TGTGCCAGCAGCACGGGACAGGCGACGAACACTGAAGCTTTCTTT. The genes are TRBV9 and TRBJ1-1; 8 nucleotides align to TRBD1. Germline loops: CDR1 SGDLS, CDR2 YYNGEE. V lost 4 bases to trimming and J lost 1 base; unmatched junction nucleotides: 6. This CDR3 is built from 15 residues.

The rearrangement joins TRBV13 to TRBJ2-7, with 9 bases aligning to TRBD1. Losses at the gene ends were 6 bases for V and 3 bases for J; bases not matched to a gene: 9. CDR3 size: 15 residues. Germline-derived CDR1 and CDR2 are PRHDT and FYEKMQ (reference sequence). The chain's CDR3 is CASSQPGQGVYEQYF. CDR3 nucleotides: TGTGCCAGCAGTCAACCGGGACAGGGTGTCTACGAGCAGTACTTC.

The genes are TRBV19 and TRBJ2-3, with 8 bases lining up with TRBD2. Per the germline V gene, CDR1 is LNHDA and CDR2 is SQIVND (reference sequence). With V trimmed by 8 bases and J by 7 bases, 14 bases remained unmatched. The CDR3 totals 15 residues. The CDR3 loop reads CASGASGRVPHTQYF. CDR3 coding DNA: TGTGCCAGTGGGGCCAGCGGGAGAGTCCCTCATACGCAGTATTTT.

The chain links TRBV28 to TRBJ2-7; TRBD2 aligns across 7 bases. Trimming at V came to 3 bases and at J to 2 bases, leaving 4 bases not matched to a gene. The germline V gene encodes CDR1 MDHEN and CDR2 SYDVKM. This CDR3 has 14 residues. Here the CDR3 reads CASSFGRETYEQYF. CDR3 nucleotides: TGTGCCAGCAGTTTCGGGCGGGAGACCTACGAGCAGTACTTC.

The CDR3 sequence is CASSALGKLFF. CDR3 nucleotide sequence: TGTGCCAGCAGCGCCCTCGGAAAACTGTTTTTT. J is TRBJ1-4 and V is TRBV7-8; D call uncertain. Trimming stripped 5 bases from V and 10 bases from J, with 8 bases between. This CDR3 comprises 11 residues. Germline lookup yields CDR1 SGHVS and CDR2 FQNEAQ.

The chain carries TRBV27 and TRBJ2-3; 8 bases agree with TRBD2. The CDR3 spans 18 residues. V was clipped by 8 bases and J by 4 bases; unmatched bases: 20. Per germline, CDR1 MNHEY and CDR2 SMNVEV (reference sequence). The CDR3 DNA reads TGTGCCAGCGTCCCGTCACTAGCGGAAACCCCTGACGCAGATACGCAGTATTTT. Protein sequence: CASVPSLAETPDADTQYF.

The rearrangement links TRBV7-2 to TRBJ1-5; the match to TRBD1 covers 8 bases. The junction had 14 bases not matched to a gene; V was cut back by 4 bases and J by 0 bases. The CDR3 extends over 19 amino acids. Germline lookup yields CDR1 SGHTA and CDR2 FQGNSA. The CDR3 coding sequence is TGTGCCAGCAGCTCACTATCCGGGACAGGAGAATATAGCAATCAGCCCCAGCATTTT. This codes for CASSSLSGTGEYSNQPQHF.

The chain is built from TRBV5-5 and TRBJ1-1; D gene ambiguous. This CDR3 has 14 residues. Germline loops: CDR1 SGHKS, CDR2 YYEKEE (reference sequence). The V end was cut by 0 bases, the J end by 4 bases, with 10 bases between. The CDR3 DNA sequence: TGTGCCAGCAGCTTGGGTCAGGTCGCCACTGAAGCTTTCTTT. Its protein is CASSLGQVATEAFF. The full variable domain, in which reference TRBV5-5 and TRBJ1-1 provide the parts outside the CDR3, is DAGVTQSPTHLIKTRGQQVTLRCSPISGHKSVSWYQQVLGQGPQFIFQYYEKEERGRGNFPDRFSARQFPNYSSELNVNALLLGDSALYLCASSLGQVATEAFFGQGTRLTVV.

Here the CDR3 reads CASSARVVDEQFF. The CDR3 coding sequence is TGTGCCAGCAGCGCGCGGGTAGTTGATGAGCAGTTCTTC. The J gene is TRBJ2-1, the V gene TRBV9; tentative D call: TRBD2 (5 bases). Germline V gene sequence: CDR1 SGDLS, CDR2 YYNGEE. V was trimmed by 3 bases and J by 8 bases, leaving 12 bases between them. The CDR3 extends over 13 amino acids.

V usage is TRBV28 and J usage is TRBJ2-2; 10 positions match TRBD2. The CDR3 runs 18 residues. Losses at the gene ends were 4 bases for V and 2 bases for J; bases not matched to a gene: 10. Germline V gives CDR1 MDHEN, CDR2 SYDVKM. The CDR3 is CASSSLLLAGQNTGELFF. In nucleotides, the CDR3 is TGTGCCAGCAGTTCGCTCCTACTAGCGGGGCAAAACACCGGGGAGCTGTTTTTT.